A selection of T cell receptor beta chains follows, all from one sample in a study of graft-versus-host responses after intestinal transplantation. Measured with immunoSEQ multiplex PCR; TCRdb has only the in-frame clones, and not every one. The sample lists 45,000 or so clones; more than 85% were seen once. Here the sequenced sample was PBMCs, taken 524 days after transplant. The receptors derive from a human patient who received an intestinal transplant, so some T cells may come from the graft donor. Each CDR3 is given with its conserved first and last residue. The D gene is left open where the match is weak. Clone size is shown for a subset of rows, as once, few, many or a class of expanded clone.

V: TRBV5-8
D: -
size: -
J: TRBJ1-1
DNA: TGTGCCAGCAGCTTGCTCAGGGGCGCGGACACTGAAGCTTTCTTT
CDR3: CASSLLRGADTEAFF

V: TRBV11-2
D: -
size: -
J: TRBJ2-2
DNA: TGTGCCAGCAGCCCCCCGAGCGGGGAGCTGTTTTTT
CDR3: CASSPPSGELFF

V: TRBV10-3
D: -
size: -
J: TRBJ2-4
DNA: TGTGCCATCAGTGAGGTAGCCAAAAACATTCAGTACTTC
CDR3: CAISEVAKNIQYF

V: TRBV15
D: -
size: -
J: TRBJ1-5
DNA: TGTGCCACCAGCAGAGAAGGAAGCAATCAGCCCCAGCATTTT
CDR3: CATSREGSNQPQHF

V: TRBV14
D: -
size: -
J: TRBJ1-6
DNA: TGTGCCAGCAGCCGCAGGGAGGATTCACCCCTCCACTTT
CDR3: CASSRREDSPLHF

V: TRBV27
D: -
size: few
J: TRBJ1-1
DNA: TGTGCCAGCAGTCCTTCGTATGGGACTGAAGCTTTCTTT
CDR3: CASSPSYGTEAFF

V: TRBV6-1
D: -
size: -
J: TRBJ1-3
DNA: TGTGCCAGCAGTGAGTCCGGTAACTCTGGAAACACCATATATTTT
CDR3: CASSESGNSGNTIYF

V: TRBV5-1
D: -
size: once
J: TRBJ2-1
DNA: TGCGCCAGCAGGGATACACATTACAATGAGCAGTTCTTC
CDR3: CASRDTHYNEQFF

V: TRBV9
D: TRBD1
size: -
J: TRBJ1-4
DNA: TGTGCCAGCAGCTCAAGGACAGGCCCTAATGAAAAACTGTTTTTT
CDR3: CASSSRTGPNEKLFF

V: TRBV20-1
D: -
size: -
J: TRBJ2-1
DNA: TGCAGTGCTAGCCCCAACAATGAGCAGTTCTTC
CDR3: CSASPNNEQFF

V: TRBV11-2
D: TRBD1
size: -
J: TRBJ1-1
DNA: TGTGCCAGCAGCCTCCGGGATGGTCAGGGGGCGACTGAAGCTTTCTTT
CDR3: CASSLRDGQGATEAFF

V: TRBV6-1
D: -
size: -
J: TRBJ1-2
DNA: TGTGCCAGCAGGGGGGAGAGAGCTAACTATGGCTACACCTTC
CDR3: CASRGERANYGYTF